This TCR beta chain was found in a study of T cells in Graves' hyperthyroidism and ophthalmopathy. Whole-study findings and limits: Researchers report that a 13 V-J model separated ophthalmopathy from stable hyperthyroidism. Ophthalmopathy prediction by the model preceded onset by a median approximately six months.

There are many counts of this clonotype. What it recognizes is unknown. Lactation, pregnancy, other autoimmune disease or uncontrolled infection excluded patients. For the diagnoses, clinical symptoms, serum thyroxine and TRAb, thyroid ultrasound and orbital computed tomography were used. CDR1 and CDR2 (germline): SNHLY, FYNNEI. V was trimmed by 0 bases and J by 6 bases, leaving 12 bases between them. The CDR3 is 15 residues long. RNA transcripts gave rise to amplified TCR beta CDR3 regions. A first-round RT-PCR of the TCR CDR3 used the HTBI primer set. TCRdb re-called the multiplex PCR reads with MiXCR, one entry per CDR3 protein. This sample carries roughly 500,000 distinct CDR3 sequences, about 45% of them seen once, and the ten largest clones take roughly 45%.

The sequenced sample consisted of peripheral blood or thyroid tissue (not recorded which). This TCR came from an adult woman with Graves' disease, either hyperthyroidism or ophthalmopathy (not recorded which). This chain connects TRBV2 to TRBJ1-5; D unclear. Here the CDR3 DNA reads TGTGCCAGCAGTGAAGCGCCTGGGTTTAGTCAGCCCCAGCATTTT. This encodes CASSEAPGFSQPQHF.